This section outlines one T cell receptor beta chain sequence together with its context. These data originate in a study of T cells in Graves' hyperthyroidism and ophthalmopathy. Authors of the study amplified TCR beta CDR3 regions from RNA transcripts. TCR CDR3 regions were first amplified by RT-PCR with HTBI primers. TCRdb re-analysed the multiplex PCR reads in MiXCR, keeping a single row per CDR3 protein. The repertoire holds more than 550,000 distinct CDR3 sequences, just under 45% seen once, with about 7.7% in the top ten. Germline-derived CDR1 and CDR2 are LNHDA and SQIVND (reference sequence). V was cut by 0 bases and J by 1 base, with 18 bases left in between. CDR3 size: 18 residues.

Material: peripheral blood or thyroid tissue (not recorded which). The TCR comes from an adult man with Graves' disease, either hyperthyroidism or ophthalmopathy (not recorded which). The chain has TRBV19 and TRBJ1-2; possibly TRBD1 for D (5 bases). The CDR3, as DNA: TGTGCCAGTAGTATAGAAGCGAGGGGTGTCGATTTTAACTATGGCTACACCTTC. It codes for CASSIEARGVDFNYGYTF.